This T cell receptor (beta chain) was documented in a study of blood T cells in healthy people across ages. The table lists this clonotype with many counts. This CDR3 region has 12 residues. Trimming pared 5 bases from V and 10 bases from J, leaving 13 bases between. Using a J-beta primer mix together with a sample-barcoded 5' primer, a second PCR was run for roughly 6 to 12 cycles. TCRdb recomputed calls from the 5' RACE reads with MiXCR, one row per CDR3 protein. The profile covers 1.5 million or so distinct CDR3 sequences, with approximately 42% appearing a single time and about 4% taken by the ten largest.

The sequence came from a woman between 18 and 29 years old in good health. The rearrangement links TRBV12-3 or TRBV12-4 to TRBJ2-3, with unresolved D. The sequencing input was blood. CDR3 coding DNA: TGTGCCAGCAGTCCCTCGTCGAATGCGCAGTATTTT. This codes for CASSPSSNAQYF.